This entry lists 10 T cell receptor beta chains sequenced from one sample in a study of T cell changes during pregnancy in multiple sclerosis. Data came from immunoSEQ multiplex PCR; TCRdb stores just in-frame clones and leaves some out. Of fewer than 85,000 clones listed, 90% to 95% were seen once; the top ten hold 0.85% to 1.3%. The sequencing here drew on peripheral blood, taken in the second trimester of pregnancy. The origin of the receptors is a female donor with multiple sclerosis, enrolled in a pregnancy study.

The J gene is TRBJ1-2, the V gene TRBV7-9; no definite D call. V was cut by 5 bases and J by 4 bases, with 11 bases left in between. Germline values: CDR1 SEHNR, CDR2 FQNEAQ (reference sequence). The CDR3 spans 13 residues. In DNA, the CDR3 is TGTGCCAGCAGCCCCGAGGGCCTCTATGGCTACACCTTC. Amino acid sequence: CASSPEGLYGYTF.

The table lists this clone with a count of one. The rearrangement joins TRBV7-8 to TRBJ2-2, with 8 bases aligning to TRBD2. The CDR3 spans 18 residues. Unmatched junction bases numbered 11, after V lost 2 bases and J lost 3 bases. Germline-derived CDR1 and CDR2 are SGHVS and FQNEAQ. CDR3 region: CASSLYPRSGSYTGELFF. The DNA for the CDR3 is TGTGCCAGCAGCTTATACCCAAGAAGCGGGAGCTACACCGGGGAGCTGTTTTTT.

J is TRBJ1-1 and V is TRBV30, with D uncertain. Germline V gives CDR1 GTSNPN, CDR2 SVGIG (reference sequence). Trimming left V 0 bases short and J 7 bases short, with 12 bases between. CDR3 length: 13 amino acids. For the CDR3, the DNA is TGTGCCTGGAGTGTAGGGAGGAGAGGTGAAGCTTTCTTT. This gives the protein CAWSVGRRGEAFF.

The chain couples TRBV28 to TRBJ2-1; D gene unclear. There are 17 residues in the CDR3. V was pared by 6 bases and J by 2 bases, with 20 bases between. CDR1 MDHEN and CDR2 SYDVKM come from the germline V gene. The CDR3 nucleotides read TGTGCCAGCAGCCCCATCTTATTTGCGCGAACCTACAATGAGCAGTTCTTC. Its translation: CASSPILFARTYNEQFF.

The V call is TRBV11-2, the J call TRBJ2-3, with 7 bases fitting TRBD1. The ends lost 5 bases at V and 6 bases at J; junction bases unmatched: 5. The CDR3 runs to 13 residues. The V gene's germline CDR1 is SGHAT and CDR2 FQNNGV. CDR3 amino acids: CASSTNRGDTQYF. The CDR3 DNA reads TGTGCCAGCAGCACCAACAGGGGTGATACGCAGTATTTT.

The J gene is TRBJ1-3, the V gene TRBV9; weak D call: TRBD1 (6 bases). V was pared by 4 bases and J by 1 base, with 15 bases between. The germline gives CDR1 SGDLS, CDR2 YYNGEE. The CDR3 is 16 residues long. The CDR3 here is CASSPSRGSSGNTIYF. CDR3 sequence (DNA): TGTGCCAGCAGCCCATCCAGGGGCAGTTCTGGAAACACCATATATTTT.

This clone was seen just once. This rearrangement joins TRBV19 to TRBJ2-7; 12 bases match TRBD2. This CDR3 is built from 15 residues. V trimming: 5 bases; J trimming: 1 base; junction bases outside the gene matches: 3. Germline CDR1 LNHDA, CDR2 SQIVND (reference sequence). The CDR3 loop reads CASSPGLAGSYEQYF. In DNA, the CDR3 is TGTGCCAGTAGTCCCGGACTAGCGGGGTCCTACGAGCAGTACTTC.

Written as DNA, the CDR3 is TGTGCCAGCAGCCAAAAAGAGACCCAGTACTTC. Translation gives CASSQKETQYF. The J gene is TRBJ2-5, the V gene TRBV7-9; no definite D call. Trimming stripped 5 bases from V and 3 bases from J, with 4 bases between. This CDR3 is 11 amino acids long. Germline loops: CDR1 SEHNR, CDR2 FQNEAQ (reference sequence).

This chain links TRBV6-1 with TRBJ2-1; D is perhaps TRBD2 (6 bases). The CDR3 extends over 14 amino acids. The V and J ends lost 2 bases and 5 bases respectively, with 10 bases between them. Per the germline V gene, CDR1 is MNHNS and CDR2 is SASEGT. For the CDR3, the DNA is TGTGCCAGCAGTGAAAGGGACTGGGACAATGAGCAGTTCTTC. Its protein product is CASSERDWDNEQFF.

Here the CDR3 reads CASSILSQGTEQYF. The CDR3, as DNA: TGTGCCAGCAGTATATTGTCACAGGGTACAGAGCAGTACTTC. The V call is TRBV27, the J call TRBJ2-7, with D perhaps TRBD1 (6 bases). The V gene's germline CDR1 is MNHEY and CDR2 SMNVEV (reference sequence). The length of the CDR3 is 14 residues. V gave up 5 bases and J gave up 7 bases, with 18 bases separating them.